The next 12 T cell receptor beta chains were all read from a single sample in a study of cytomegalovirus exposure and HLA in healthy donors. Researchers ran the PCR with 60 Vbeta and 13 Jbeta primers. Only in-frame clones appear in the TCRdb table, and some are missing; sequencing was by immunoSEQ multiplex PCR. The sample contains 130,000 to 150,000 clones, over 65% of which appear only once. Source material: PBMCs. Source of these receptors: a female donor in good health and CMV-seronegative.

The chain links TRBV10-3 to TRBJ2-3; possible D gene TRBD1, 6 bases. CDR1 and CDR2 from the germline V gene are ENHRY and SYGVKD. This CDR3 is 15 amino acids long. With 6 bases removed from V and 0 bases from J, the gap between germline ends came to 13 bases. CDR3 residues: CAIRKTDRSTDTQYF. The CDR3 DNA reads as TGTGCCATCAGGAAGACGGACAGAAGCACAGATACGCAGTATTTT.

The chain combines TRBV27 with TRBJ2-5, with D tentatively TRBD1 (6 bases). Between the trimmed V and J ends, which lost 6 bases and 5 bases, there was a span of 19 bases. The CDR3 loop spans 15 amino acids. Germline V gene sequence: CDR1 MNHEY, CDR2 SMNVEV (reference sequence). The CDR3 here is CASSPKGQWFETQYF. The CDR3 DNA reads TGTGCCAGCAGCCCTAAGGGACAATGGTTCGAGACCCAGTACTTC.

This clone came up a few times. The J gene is TRBJ2-7, the V gene TRBV9, with a possible D match to TRBD1 (6 bases). Germline values: CDR1 SGDLS, CDR2 YYNGEE. Trimming pared 3 bases from V and 1 base from J, leaving 11 bases between. This CDR3 has 14 amino acids. Here the CDR3 DNA reads TGTGCCAGCAGCGCGACAGGTTCTTCCTACGAGCAGTACTTC. It encodes CASSATGSSYEQYF.

This chain's CDR3 is CAWSVRGIANQPQHF. The CDR3 bases are TGTGCCTGGAGTGTACGGGGGATCGCCAATCAGCCCCAGCATTTT. The chain is built from TRBV30 and TRBJ1-5; tentatively, D is TRBD1 (5 bases). Germline assignment: CDR1 GTSNPN and CDR2 SVGIG (reference sequence). This CDR3 has 15 residues. The V gene lost 0 bases and the J gene lost 3 bases, with 12 bases spanning the gap. The full variable domain, with the rest looked up from reference TRBV30 and TRBJ1-5, is SQTIHQWPATLVQPVGSPLSLECTVEGTSNPNLYWYRQAAGRGLQLLFYSVGIGQISSEVPQNLSASRPQDRQFILSSKKLLLSDSGFYLCAWSVRGIANQPQHFGDGTRLSIL.

This clone was detected only a few times. V is TRBV5-4 and J is TRBJ1-1, with a possible D match to TRBD1 (6 bases). Germline V lookup: CDR1 SGHNT, CDR2 YYREEE (reference sequence). V lost 0 bases and J 2 bases, leaving 14 bases between the germline ends. This CDR3 is 16 amino acids long. CDR3 in DNA: TGTGCCAGCAGCTTGGCGCCCCGGACAGTAAACACTGAAGCTTTCTTT. Protein product: CASSLAPRTVNTEAFF.

This clone was seen just once. This rearrangement joins TRBV7-2 to TRBJ2-5, with TRBD2 identical over 9 bases. V shed 5 bases, J shed 0 bases, and the junction held 4 bases outside the gene matches. CDR1 and CDR2 (germline): SGHTA, FQGNSA. The CDR3 covers 15 residues. CDR3 coding DNA: TGTGCCAGCAGCAGACTAGCGGATCACCAAGAGACCCAGTACTTC. This encodes CASSRLADHQETQYF.

This clone has only a few counts. The V and J genes are TRBV28 and TRBJ2-3; D unresolved. V gave up 3 bases and J gave up 2 bases, with 9 bases separating them. CDR1 is MDHEN, CDR2 SYDVKM, per germline. The CDR3 totals 14 residues. In nucleotides, the CDR3 is TGTGCCAGCAGTTTGGTAGTTTCCACAGATACGCAGTATTTT. Its translation is CASSLVVSTDTQYF.

This rearrangement joins TRBV15 to TRBJ2-2; the D gene is possibly TRBD1 (5 bases). The CDR3 runs 15 residues. The V gene's germline CDR1 is LNHNV and CDR2 YYDKDF (reference sequence). The ends were cut back, 0 bases at V and 7 bases at J, with 12 bases in the middle. The CDR3 reads CATSRDPPRGGELFF. CDR3 in DNA: TGTGCCACCAGCAGAGATCCCCCAAGGGGCGGGGAGCTGTTTTTT.

The V gene is TRBV7-7, the J gene TRBJ2-5, with 10 bases fitting TRBD1. Germline CDR1 is SSHAT and CDR2 is FNYEAQ (reference sequence). The CDR3 loop spans 14 amino acids. J gave up 5 bases and V 4 bases, and 4 bases lay outside the gene matches. The chain's CDR3 is CASSSDRGRETQYF. The CDR3 DNA reads as TGTGCCAGCAGCTCAGACAGGGGGCGGGAGACCCAGTACTTC.

The rearrangement joins TRBV19 to TRBJ2-4; D perhaps matches TRBD2 (7 bases). Trimming removed 3 bases at V and 2 bases at J, with 14 bases between. This CDR3 has 16 amino acids. Germline V gives CDR1 LNHDA, CDR2 SQIVND (reference sequence). The CDR3 region is CASSIEGGATKNIQYF. CDR3 DNA: TGTGCCAGTAGTATTGAGGGGGGGGCTACCAAAAACATTCAGTACTTC. The full variable domain, its missing parts supplied by reference TRBV19 and TRBJ2-4, is DGGITQSPKYLFRKEGQNVTLSCEQNLNHDAMYWYRQDPGQGLRLIYYSQIVNDFQKGDIAEGYSVSREKKESFPLTVTSAQKNPTAFYLCASSIEGGATKNIQYFGAGTRLSVL.

This clone was counted once. V usage is TRBV7-2 and J usage is TRBJ2-2, with 7 nucleotides matching TRBD2. The germline V gene encodes CDR1 SGHTA and CDR2 FQGNSA. The V gene end was trimmed by 5 bases and the J gene end by 0 bases; junction bases not matched to a gene: 6. The CDR3 consists of 16 residues. The CDR3 spells CASSALGGTNTGELFF. The CDR3 DNA is TGTGCCAGCAGCGCCCTGGGGGGGACGAACACCGGGGAGCTGTTTTTT.

The CDR3 sequence is CSVDPIGSMGYTF. The DNA for the CDR3 is TGCAGCGTTGATCCAATCGGGTCGATGGGCTACACCTTC. The chain links TRBV29-1 to TRBJ1-2; D not resolved. V was trimmed by 3 bases and J by 8 bases, leaving 16 bases between them. This CDR3 comprises 13 residues. Germline assignment: CDR1 SQVTM and CDR2 ANQGSEA.